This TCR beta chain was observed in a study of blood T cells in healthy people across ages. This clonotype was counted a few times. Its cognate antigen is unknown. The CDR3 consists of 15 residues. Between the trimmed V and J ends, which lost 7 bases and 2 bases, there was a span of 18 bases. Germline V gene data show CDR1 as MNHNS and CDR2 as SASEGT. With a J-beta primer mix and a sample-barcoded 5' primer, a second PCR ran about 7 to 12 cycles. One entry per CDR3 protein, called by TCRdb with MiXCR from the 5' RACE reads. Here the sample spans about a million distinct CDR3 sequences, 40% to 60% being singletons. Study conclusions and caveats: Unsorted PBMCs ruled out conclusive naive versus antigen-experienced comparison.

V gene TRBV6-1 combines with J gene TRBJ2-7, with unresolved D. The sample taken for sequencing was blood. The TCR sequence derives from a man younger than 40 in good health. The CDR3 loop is CASTTGGAGAYEQYF. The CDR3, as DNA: TGTGCCAGCACCACGGGCGGAGCTGGGGCCTACGAGCAGTACTTC.